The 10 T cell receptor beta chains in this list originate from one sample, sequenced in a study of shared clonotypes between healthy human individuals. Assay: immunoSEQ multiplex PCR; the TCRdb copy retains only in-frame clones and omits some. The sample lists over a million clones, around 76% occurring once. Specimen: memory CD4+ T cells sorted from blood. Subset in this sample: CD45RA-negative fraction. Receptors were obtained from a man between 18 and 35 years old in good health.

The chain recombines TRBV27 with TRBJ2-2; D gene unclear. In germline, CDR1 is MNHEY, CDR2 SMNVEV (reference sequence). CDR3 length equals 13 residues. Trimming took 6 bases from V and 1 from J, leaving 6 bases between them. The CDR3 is CASRGMNTGELFF. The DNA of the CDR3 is TGTGCCAGCAGGGGGATGAACACCGGGGAGCTGTTTTTT.

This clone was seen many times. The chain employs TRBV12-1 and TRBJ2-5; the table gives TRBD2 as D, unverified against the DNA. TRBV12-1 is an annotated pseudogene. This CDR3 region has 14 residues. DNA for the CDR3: TGTGCCAGCAGCTTTTCACCGGGAAAAGAGACCCAGTACTTC. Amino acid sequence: CASSFSPGKETQYF.

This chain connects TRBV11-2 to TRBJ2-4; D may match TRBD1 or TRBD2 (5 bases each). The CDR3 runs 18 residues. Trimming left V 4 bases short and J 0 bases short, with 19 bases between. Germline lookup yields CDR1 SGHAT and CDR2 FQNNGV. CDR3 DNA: TGTGCCAGCAGCTCGGGGACGATCGCGACCTTAGCCAAAAACATTCAGTACTTC. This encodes CASSSGTIATLAKNIQYF.

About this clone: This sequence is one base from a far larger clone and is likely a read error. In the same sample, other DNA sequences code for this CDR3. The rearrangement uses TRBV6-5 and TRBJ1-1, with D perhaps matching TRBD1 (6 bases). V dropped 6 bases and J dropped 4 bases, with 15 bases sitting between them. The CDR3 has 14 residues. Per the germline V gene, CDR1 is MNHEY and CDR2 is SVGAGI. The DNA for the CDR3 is TGTGCCAGCAGCCTCAGGGGTGGTGGCACTGAAGCTTTCTTT. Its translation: CASSLRGGGTEAFF.

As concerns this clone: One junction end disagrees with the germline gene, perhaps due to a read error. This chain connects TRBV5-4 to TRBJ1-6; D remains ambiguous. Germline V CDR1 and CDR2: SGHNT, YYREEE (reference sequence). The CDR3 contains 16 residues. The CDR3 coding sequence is TGTGCCAGCAGCCCTGCGGGGAACTCCTATAATTCACCCCCCCACTTT. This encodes CASSPAGNSYNSPPHF.

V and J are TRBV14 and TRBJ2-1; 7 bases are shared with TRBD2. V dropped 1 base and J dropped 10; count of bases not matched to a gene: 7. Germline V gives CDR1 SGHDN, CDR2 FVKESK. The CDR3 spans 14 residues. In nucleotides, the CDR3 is TGTGCCAGCAGCCAAGGGGGGGGATCTCGGGAGCAGTTCTTC. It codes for CASSQGGGSREQFF.

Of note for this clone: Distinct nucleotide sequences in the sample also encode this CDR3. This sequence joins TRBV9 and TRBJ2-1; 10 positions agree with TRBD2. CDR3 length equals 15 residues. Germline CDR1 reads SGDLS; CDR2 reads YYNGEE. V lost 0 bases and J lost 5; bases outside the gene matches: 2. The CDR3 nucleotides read TGTGCCAGCAGCGTAGGTACTAGCGGGGACAATGAGCAGTTCTTC. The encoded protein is CASSVGTSGDNEQFF.

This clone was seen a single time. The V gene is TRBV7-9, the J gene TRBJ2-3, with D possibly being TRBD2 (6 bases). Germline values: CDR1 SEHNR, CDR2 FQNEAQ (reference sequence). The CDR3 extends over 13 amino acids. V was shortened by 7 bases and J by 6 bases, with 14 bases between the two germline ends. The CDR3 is CASTVQGLDTQYF. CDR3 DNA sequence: TGTGCCAGCACCGTTCAGGGACTTGATACGCAGTATTTT. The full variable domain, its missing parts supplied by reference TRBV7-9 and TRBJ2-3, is DTGVSQNPRHKITKRGQNVTFRCDPISEHNRLYWYRQTLGQGPEFLTYFQNEAQLEKSRLLSDRFSAERPKGSFSTLEIQRTEQGDSAMYLCASTVQGLDTQYFGPGTRLTVL.

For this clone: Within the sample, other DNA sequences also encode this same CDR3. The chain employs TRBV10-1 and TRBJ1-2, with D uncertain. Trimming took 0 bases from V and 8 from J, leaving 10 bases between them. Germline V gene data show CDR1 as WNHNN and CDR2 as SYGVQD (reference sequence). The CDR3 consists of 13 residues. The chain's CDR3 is CASSESKGRGYTF. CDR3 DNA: TGCGCCAGCAGTGAGTCGAAAGGGCGCGGCTACACCTTC.

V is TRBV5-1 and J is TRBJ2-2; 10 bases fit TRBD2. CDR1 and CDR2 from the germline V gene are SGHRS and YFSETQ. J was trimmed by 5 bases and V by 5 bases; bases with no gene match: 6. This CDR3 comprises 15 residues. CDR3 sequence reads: CASRLAGERTGELFF. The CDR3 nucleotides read TGCGCCAGCAGGCTAGCGGGAGAGCGAACCGGGGAGCTGTTTTTT.